These 8 T cell receptor beta chains were sequenced from one sample in a study of cytomegalovirus exposure and HLA in healthy donors. The protocol was immunoSEQ multiplex PCR, while the TCRdb copy is restricted to in-frame clones and leaves out a portion. Of roughly 230,000 clones detected, about 90% appear once; the ten largest clones hold around 3.3%. Sample: PBMCs. The receptors stem from a woman aged 30 to 39 in good health and CMV-seronegative.

V is TRBV14 and J is TRBJ2-1; 15 bases are a match to TRBD2. The CDR3 spans 18 residues. Per germline, CDR1 SGHDN and CDR2 FVKESK. V gave up 4 bases and J gave up 7 bases; unmatched junction bases: 11. The CDR3 DNA sequence: TGTGCCAGCAGCCCAGGACTAGCGGGAGGGCTCCCGGGGAATGAGCAGTTCTTC. It specifies CASSPGLAGGLPGNEQFF.

This clone occurred a few times. CDR3 DNA: TGTGCCAGTAGTATCGTTGTCTCGGATCAGCCCCAGCATTTT. Protein product: CASSIVVSDQPQHF. This chain joins TRBV19 and TRBJ1-5; D is undetermined. V lost 3 bases, J lost 5 bases, and 11 bases lay in between. This CDR3 contains 14 residues. CDR1 is LNHDA and CDR2 is SQIVND in the germline V gene (reference sequence).

The J gene is TRBJ2-1, the V gene TRBV28; no clear D gene. CDR1 is MDHEN and CDR2 is SYDVKM in the germline V gene. This CDR3 is 17 amino acids long. Trimming pared 1 base from V and 0 bases from J, leaving 13 bases between. In DNA form, the CDR3 reads TGTGCCAGCAGTTTATTCTTTTCAGGAGCCTCCTACAATGAGCAGTTCTTC. Residues: CASSLFFSGASYNEQFF.

This chain connects TRBV5-8 to TRBJ2-3, with TRBD1 identical over 8 bases. The germline CDR1 and CDR2 sequences are SGHTS and YDEGEE. The CDR3 sequence is 15 residues long. V lost 2 bases and J lost 3; bases outside the gene matches: 5. DNA for the CDR3: TGTGCCAGCAGCTTCCATGACAGGGGAACAGATACGCAGTATTTT. Residues: CASSFHDRGTDTQYF.

V gene TRBV5-1 combines with J gene TRBJ2-5; 7 positions match TRBD2. Germline V CDR1 and CDR2: SGHRS, YFSETQ. V lost 0 bases and J lost 2; bases outside the gene matches: 4. CDR3 length: 15 residues. DNA of the CDR3: TGCGCCAGCAGCTTGGGATCGGGAGGACAAGAGACCCAGTACTTC. Protein sequence: CASSLGSGGQETQYF.

In this sample, this clone turned up once. J is TRBJ2-5 and V is TRBV10-2; 12 positions agree with TRBD2. CDR1 is WSHSY, CDR2 SAAADI, per germline. The CDR3 loop spans 16 amino acids. Germline trimming cut 6 bases from V and 1 base from J; bases unmatched to any gene: 6. The CDR3 DNA sequence: TGCGCCAGCAGCCAGGGACTAGCGGGCCCCCAAGAGACCCAGTACTTC. Amino acids: CASSQGLAGPQETQYF.

The chain recombines TRBV12-5 with TRBJ1-1; perhaps TRBD1 as D (5 bases). Per germline, CDR1 LGHNT and CDR2 FRNRAP. The CDR3 has 15 residues. The germline V and J ends were trimmed by 6 bases and 4 bases, with 18 bases remaining between them. CDR3 amino acids: CASGEGRELRTEAFF. The CDR3, as DNA: TGTGCTAGTGGGGAGGGCAGGGAGTTGCGCACTGAAGCTTTCTTT. The full variable domain, rest sourced from reference TRBV12-5 and TRBJ1-1, is DARVTQTPRHKVTEMGQEVTMRCQPILGHNTVFWYRQTMMQGLELLAYFRNRAPLDDSGMPKDRFSAEMPDATLATLKIQPSEPRDSAVYFCASGEGRELRTEAFFGQGTRLTVV.

This chain links TRBV14 with TRBJ2-7; no clear D. This CDR3 comprises 15 residues. Trimming pared 1 base from V and 0 bases from J, leaving 10 bases between. Germline CDR1 is SGHDN and CDR2 is FVKESK. CDR3 nucleotides: TGTGCCAGCAGCCAAGGTCCAGATGTCTCCTACGAGCAGTACTTC. Protein sequence: CASSQGPDVSYEQYF.